The clone carrying this T cell receptor (beta chain) was detected once. Its cognate antigen is unknown. These data are taken from a study of cytomegalovirus exposure and HLA in healthy donors. On the study more broadly: It was reported in a later analysis that the same platform had been used for the approximately 110 validation repertoires as for the 666 first-cohort repertoires.

TCRdb's table, derived via immunoSEQ multiplex PCR, lists solely in-frame clones and lacks some. The sample has roughly 200,000 clones; around 86% are singletons. Whole-study findings and limits: The classifier, whose performance was assessed in both the original and validation cohorts, reportedly diagnosed cytomegalovirus status with high specificity and sensitivity.

V lost 6 bases and J lost 8, with 23 bases in between. Germline CDR1 MDHEN, CDR2 SYDVKM. The CDR3 totals 16 residues. The rearrangement joins TRBV28 to TRBJ2-1; D is tentatively TRBD1 or TRBD2 (5 bases each). Sequenced: PBMCs. This sequence originates from a man aged 30 to 39 in good health and CMV-seropositive. The CDR3 reads CASSRGWGPEADEQFF. Written as DNA, the CDR3 is TGTGCCAGCAGCCGTGGATGGGGCCCGGAGGCGGATGAGCAGTTCTTC.